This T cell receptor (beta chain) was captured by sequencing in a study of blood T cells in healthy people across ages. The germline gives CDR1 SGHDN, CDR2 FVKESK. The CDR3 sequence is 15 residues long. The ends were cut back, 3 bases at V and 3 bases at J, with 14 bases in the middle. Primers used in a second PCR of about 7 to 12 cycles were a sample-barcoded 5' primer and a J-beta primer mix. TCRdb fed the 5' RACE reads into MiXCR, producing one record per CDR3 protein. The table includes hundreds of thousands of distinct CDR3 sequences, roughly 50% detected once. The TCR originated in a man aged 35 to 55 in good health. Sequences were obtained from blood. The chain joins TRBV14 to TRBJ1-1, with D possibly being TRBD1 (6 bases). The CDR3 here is CASSHAGRGHTEAFF. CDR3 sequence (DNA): TGTGCCAGCAGCCACGCCGGACGGGGGCACACTGAAGCTTTCTTT. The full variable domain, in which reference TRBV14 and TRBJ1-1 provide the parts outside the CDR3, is EAGVTQFPSHSVIEKGQTVTLRCDPISGHDNLYWYRRVMGKEIKFLLHFVKESKQDESGMPNNRFLAERTGGTYSTLKVQPAELEDSGVYFCASSHAGRGHTEAFFGQGTRLTVV.